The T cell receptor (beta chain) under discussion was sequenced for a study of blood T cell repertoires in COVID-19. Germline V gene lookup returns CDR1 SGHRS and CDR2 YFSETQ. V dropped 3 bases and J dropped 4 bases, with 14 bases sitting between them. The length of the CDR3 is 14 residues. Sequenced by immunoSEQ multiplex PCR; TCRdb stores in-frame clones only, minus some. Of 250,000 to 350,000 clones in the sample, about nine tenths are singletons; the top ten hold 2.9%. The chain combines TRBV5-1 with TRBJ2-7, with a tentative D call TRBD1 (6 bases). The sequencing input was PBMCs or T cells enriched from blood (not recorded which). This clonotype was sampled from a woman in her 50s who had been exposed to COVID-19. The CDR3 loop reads CASSSSGTTYEQYF. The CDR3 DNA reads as TGCGCCAGCAGCTCGAGTGGGACAACTTACGAGCAGTACTTC.